This TCR beta chain stems from a study of blood T cell repertoires in COVID-19. The CDR3 totals 14 residues. Per the germline V gene, CDR1 is SEHNR and CDR2 is FQNEAQ (reference sequence). V lost 5 bases to trimming and J lost 8 bases; unmatched junction nucleotides: 5. Sequencing used immunoSEQ multiplex PCR; TCRdb keeps in-frame clones, though not all of them. Found here are 250,000 to 300,000 clones, roughly 85% of them singletons; the top ten hold around 2%. This clonotype originated in a woman aged 45-65 years who had recovered from COVID-19. The chain employs TRBV7-9 and TRBJ2-4, with 11 bases aligning to TRBD1. Sequencing was done on a sample of PBMCs or T cells enriched from blood (not recorded which). The CDR3 DNA follows: TGTGCCAGCAGCCTGGACAGGGGGCGATACATTCAGTACTTC. Translating it yields CASSLDRGRYIQYF.